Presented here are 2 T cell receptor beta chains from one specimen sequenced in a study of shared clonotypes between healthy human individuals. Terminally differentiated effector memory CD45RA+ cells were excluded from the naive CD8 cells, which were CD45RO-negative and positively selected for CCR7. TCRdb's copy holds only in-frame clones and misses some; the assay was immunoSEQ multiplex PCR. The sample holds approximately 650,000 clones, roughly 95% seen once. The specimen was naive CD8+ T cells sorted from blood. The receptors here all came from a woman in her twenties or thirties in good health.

Written as DNA, the CDR3 is TGTGCCAGCAGCGTAGTGGACAGAACTAACTATGGCTACACCTTC. It is translated as CASSVVDRTNYGYTF. The chain couples TRBV9 to TRBJ1-2; tentatively, D is TRBD1 (6 bases). V lost 0 bases to trimming and J lost 0 bases, with 9 bases between them. Germline V gives CDR1 SGDLS, CDR2 YYNGEE. The CDR3 totals 15 residues.

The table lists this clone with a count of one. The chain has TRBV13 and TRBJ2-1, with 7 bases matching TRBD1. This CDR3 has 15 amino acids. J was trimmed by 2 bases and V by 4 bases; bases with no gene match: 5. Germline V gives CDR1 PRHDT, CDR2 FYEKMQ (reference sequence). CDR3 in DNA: TGTGCCAGCAGCTCCGGACAGGTGGCCTACAATGAGCAGTTCTTC. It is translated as CASSSGQVAYNEQFF.